These 14 T cell receptor beta chains were all obtained from the same sample, sequenced in a study of shared clonotypes between healthy human individuals. Naive CD8 cells were CD45RO-negative, positively selected for CCR7, excluding terminally differentiated effector memory CD45RA+ cells. Sequencing was performed with immunoSEQ multiplex PCR; in TCRdb, only in-frame clones are kept and a portion is missing. The profile shows over 2,000,000 clones, over 85% of them singletons. Sequenced input: naive CD8+ T cells from PBMCs. Every receptor here comes from a man aged 18 to 30 in good health. Some clones in this sample may be carry-over from other donors' samples.

V and J are TRBV9 and TRBJ2-3; no clear D. V dropped 0 bases and J dropped 11 bases, with 16 bases sitting between them. This CDR3 has 14 amino acids. The germline V gene encodes CDR1 SGDLS and CDR2 YYNGEE. The DNA for the CDR3 is TGTGCCAGCAGCGTAGCAACGGGTACCATCGGGCAGTATTTT. Amino acids: CASSVATGTIGQYF.

In regard to this clone: The same CDR3 can be traced to other DNA sequences in this sample. The V and J genes are TRBV6-5 and TRBJ1-1; D may be TRBD1 (5 bases). CDR3 length: 14 residues. V was clipped by 6 bases and J by 1 base, with 12 bases between them. Germline CDR1 and CDR2: MNHEY and SVGAGI. DNA of the CDR3: TGTGCCAGCAGCCCCGCAGGGTGGAACACTGAAGCTTTCTTT. This sequence encodes CASSPAGWNTEAFF.

This chain connects TRBV29-1 to TRBJ2-3, with D perhaps matching TRBD1 (6 bases). The CDR3 spans 15 residues. Germline-derived CDR1 and CDR2 are SQVTM and ANQGSEA. V dropped 4 bases and J dropped 5 bases, with 19 bases sitting between them. This chain's CDR3 is CSVAKQGIGGDTQYF. CDR3 nucleotides: TGCAGCGTTGCCAAACAGGGAATAGGGGGAGATACGCAGTATTTT.

The chain carries TRBV7-9 and TRBJ2-7; D remains unclear. CDR1 and CDR2 (germline): SEHNR, FQNEAQ (reference sequence). V lost 2 bases to trimming and J lost 6 bases, with 8 bases between them. The CDR3 runs to 12 residues. Here the CDR3 DNA reads TGTGCCAGCAGCTTATGGGTCTCCGAGCAGTACTTC. This translates into CASSLWVSEQYF.

This clone was detected only once. The chain recombines TRBV13 with TRBJ2-1, with 7 bases aligning to TRBD2. V dropped 2 bases and J dropped 5; count of bases not matched to a gene: 3. Germline V gene sequence: CDR1 PRHDT, CDR2 FYEKMQ (reference sequence). This CDR3 has 14 amino acids. For the CDR3, the DNA is TGTGCCAGCAGCTTACTAGCGGACGACAATGAGCAGTTCTTC. This sequence encodes CASSLLADDNEQFF.

The chain has TRBV4-3 and TRBJ2-1; tentative D call: TRBD1 (5 bases). Germline CDR1 is LGHNA and CDR2 is YSLEER. This CDR3 has 13 amino acids. V lost 4 bases and J lost 7, with 11 bases in between. The CDR3, as DNA: TGCGCCAGCAGCCGCACCAGGGTAAATGAGCAGTTCTTC. Translating it yields CASSRTRVNEQFF.

This chain links TRBV5-1 with TRBJ2-1, with 7 nucleotides matching TRBD1. Germline CDR1 SGHRS, CDR2 YFSETQ. Unmatched junction bases numbered 6, after V lost 4 bases and J lost 2 bases. There are 15 residues in the CDR3. This CDR3 reads CASSPDRDPYNEQFF. CDR3 DNA: TGCGCCAGCAGCCCCGACAGGGACCCCTACAATGAGCAGTTCTTC.

The chain recombines TRBV28 with TRBJ2-7; D gene ambiguous. V lost 6 bases and J 0 bases, leaving 18 bases between the germline ends. The germline V gene has CDR1 MDHEN and CDR2 SYDVKM. The CDR3 loop spans 16 amino acids. CDR3 nucleotides: TGTGCCAGCAGCTTAGCCCGGCTCCCTTACTCCTACGAGCAGTACTTC. Translated, it gives CASSLARLPYSYEQYF.

The V and J genes are TRBV28 and TRBJ1-5, with 7 positions matching TRBD1. Per the germline V gene, CDR1 is MDHEN and CDR2 is SYDVKM. Trimming removed 3 bases from V and 7 bases from J; junction bases left unmatched: 9. This CDR3 is 15 amino acids long. CDR3: CASSFFRGQGQPQHF. The CDR3 region has the DNA TGTGCCAGCAGTTTTTTTAGGGGGCAGGGGCAGCCCCAGCATTTT. Combining the CDR3 with reference TRBV28 and TRBJ1-5 gives the whole variable domain DVKVTQSSRYLVKRTGEKVFLECVQDMDHENMFWYRQDPGLGLRLIYFSYDVKMKEKGDIPEGYSVSREKKERFSLILESASTNQTSMYLCASSFFRGQGQPQHFGDGTRLSIL.

This chain links TRBV7-2 with TRBJ2-7; 12 bases map to TRBD2. V gave up 2 bases and J gave up 5 bases; unmatched junction bases: 10. The CDR3 is made up of 17 amino acids. From germline, CDR1 is SGHTA and CDR2 FQGNSA. The CDR3 loop is CASSLPSGRGILNEQYF. CDR3 DNA: TGTGCCAGCAGCTTACCTAGCGGGAGGGGGATATTGAACGAGCAGTACTTC.

The genes are TRBV6-1 and TRBJ2-7, with 9 bases aligning to TRBD1. V was pared by 6 bases and J by 5 bases, with 8 bases of the junction left unmatched. The CDR3 length is 14 residues. Germline V gene lookup returns CDR1 MNHNS and CDR2 SASEGT. The CDR3 loop reads CASSQTGGIHEQYF. In DNA form, the CDR3 reads TGTGCCAGCAGCCAGACAGGGGGGATCCACGAGCAGTACTTC.

V gene TRBV7-9 combines with J gene TRBJ2-6; D call uncertain. The germline gives CDR1 SEHNR, CDR2 FQNEAQ (reference sequence). Trimming left V 4 bases short and J 0 bases short, with 13 bases between. The CDR3 contains 17 residues. CDR3 loop: CASSYPTRRSGANVLTF. DNA for the CDR3: TGTGCCAGCAGCTACCCAACACGACGCTCTGGGGCCAACGTCCTGACTTTC.

The chain recombines TRBV27 with TRBJ1-1, with D possibly TRBD1 on 5 matching bases. This CDR3 is 14 amino acids long. V was clipped by 7 bases and J by 1 base, with 13 bases between them. Germline loops: CDR1 MNHEY, CDR2 SMNVEV (reference sequence). The CDR3 region is CASTQGWGNTEAFF. The CDR3 region has the DNA TGTGCCAGCACCCAGGGCTGGGGGAACACTGAAGCTTTCTTT.

The V call is TRBV6-5, the J call TRBJ2-7, with D possibly being TRBD1 or TRBD2 (5 bases each). Per the germline V gene, CDR1 is MNHEY and CDR2 is SVGAGI. This CDR3 has 14 amino acids. Trimming removed 6 bases at V and 0 bases at J, with 12 bases between. The CDR3 coding sequence is TGTGCCAGCAGGGCGGGCAGGGCCTCCTACGAGCAGTACTTC. This translates into CASRAGRASYEQYF.